This T cell receptor (beta chain) was found in a study of blood T cell repertoires in COVID-19. Study-wide background: Spain, Italy and the United States supplied samples that represented acute and convalescent COVID-19. Sample material is recorded as cDNA or gDNA derived from T cells, B-cell-depleted T cells, or PBMCs.

With 0 bases removed from V and 8 bases from J, the gap between germline ends came to 13 bases. Germline CDR1 and CDR2: SGHAT and FQNNGV. The CDR3 length is 14 residues. Profiling relied on immunoSEQ multiplex PCR, and the TCRdb table lists in-frame clones only, not all of them. Of about 28,000 clones listed, around 72% are singletons. This clonotype was obtained from a boy between 2 and 10 years old with active or convalescent COVID-19. J is TRBJ1-2 and V is TRBV11-2; D is uncertain. Sequencing used peripheral blood. CDR3: CASSLDRNAPGYTF. The CDR3 region has the DNA TGTGCCAGCAGCTTAGATCGCAACGCGCCGGGCTACACCTTC. The variable domain in full, completed from reference TRBV11-2 and TRBJ1-2, reads EAGVAQSPRYKIIEKRQSVAFWCNPISGHATLYWYQQILGQGPKLLIQFQNNGVVDDSQLPKDRFSAERLKGVDSTLKIQPAKLEDSAVYLCASSLDRNAPGYTFGSGTRLTVV.